This entry features one T cell receptor (beta chain) sequence. This record belongs to a study of blood T cell repertoires in COVID-19. About the study: Some COVID-19 samples were acute and others convalescent; all came from the United States, Italy and Spain. Sources were T cells, B-cell-depleted T cells, or PBMCs; the material itself was cDNA or gDNA.

Original processing notes: Reference gene primer amplification in the assay estimated nucleated cell counts. Using immunoSEQ multiplex PCR, the repertoire was profiled, and TCRdb retains in-frame clones only, with some absent. V and J calls and clone size are copied from that table; D and trimming were computed from the DNA. This table holds about 22,000 clones, approximately 92% found once. Trimming removed 6 bases at V and 2 bases at J, with 12 bases between. Germline V gives CDR1 MNHEY, CDR2 SVGAGI. This CDR3 region has 14 residues. The sequenced sample was peripheral blood. J is TRBJ2-3 and V is TRBV6-5; D might be TRBD1 (5 bases). This TCR derives from a woman in her sixties or seventies with active COVID-19. CDR3 loop: CASSQGSLTDTQYF. The CDR3 DNA is TGTGCCAGCAGCCAGGGATCCCTCACAGATACGCAGTATTTT.